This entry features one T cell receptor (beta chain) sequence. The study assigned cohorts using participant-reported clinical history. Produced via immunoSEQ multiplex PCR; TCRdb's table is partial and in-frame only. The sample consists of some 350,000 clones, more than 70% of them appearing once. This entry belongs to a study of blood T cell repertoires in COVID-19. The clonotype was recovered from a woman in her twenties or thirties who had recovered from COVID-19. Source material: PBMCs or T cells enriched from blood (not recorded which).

This chain's CDR3 is CAGRSWGVSYEQYF. CDR3 in DNA: TGTGCCGGAAGATCTTGGGGGGTCTCCTACGAGCAGTACTTC. V is TRBV2 and J is TRBJ2-7, with D possibly being TRBD2 (6 bases). Germline lookup yields CDR1 SNHLY and CDR2 FYNNEI. V lost 11 bases and J 0 bases, leaving 17 bases between the germline ends. The CDR3 spans 14 residues.